A selection of T cell receptor beta chains follows, all from one sample in a study of low-dose radiotherapy and immunotherapy resistance in tumors. TCRdb independently ran MiXCR on the reads; one entry per CDR3 protein. Of roughly 90,000 distinct CDR3 sequences in the sample, roughly 20% were seen once. The sequencing used PBMCs, collected after low-dose radiotherapy plus immunotherapy. These receptors came from a female donor with ovarian cancer. Each CDR3 is given with its conserved first and last residue. D genes are given only for firm matches. Clone size is stated in some rows and not others, as once, few, many or a class when expanded.

D	V	J	size	DNA	CDR3
TRBD2	TRBV20-1	TRBJ2-3	many	TGCAGTGCAATACCTAGCGGGGTGAGCACAGATACGCAGTATTTT	CSAIPSGVSTDTQYF
TRBD1	TRBV29-1	TRBJ1-2	many	TGCAGCGTTGAAACCCGGACAGGGCATGGCTACACCTTC	CSVETRTGHGYTF
-	TRBV20-1	TRBJ1-1	many	TGCAGTGTCCCTGCCCGACAGAACACTGAAGCTTTCTTT	CSVPARQNTEAFF
-	TRBV24-1	TRBJ2-3	many	TGTGCCACCAGCCTTAGCGGAGTACCCACAGATACGCAGTATTTT	CATSLSGVPTDTQYF
TRBD1	TRBV5-3	TRBJ2-7	-	TGTGCCAGCAGTTCTCCGGGACAGGGGGCGAAAGAGCAGTACTTC	CASSSPGQGAKEQYF
-	TRBV6-2/TRBV6-3	TRBJ2-7	once	TGTGCCAGCAGTTACACCAGGGGCTACGAGCAGTACTTC	CASSYTRGYEQYF
TRBD2	TRBV11-2	TRBJ2-1	many	TGTGCCAGCAGCTTGACTAGCGGGCTTTACAATGAGCAGTTCTTC	CASSLTSGLYNEQFF
-	TRBV7-2	TRBJ1-6	-	TGTGCCAGCAGCTTCCCACGGGGCGGTAATTCACCCCTCCACTTT	CASSFPRGGNSPLHF
TRBD2	TRBV28	TRBJ2-1	many	TGTGCCAGCAGTCCTTCGTCGCGGGGGGACTACAATGAGCAGTTCTTC	CASSPSSRGDYNEQFF
-	TRBV19	TRBJ1-5	many	TGTGCCAGTAGTAATGGGGGCTACCAGCCCCAGCATTTT	CASSNGGYQPQHF
-	TRBV3-1	TRBJ2-6	few	TGTGCCAGCAGCCAAGATGCGGGGGCCTCTGGGGCCAACGTCCTGACTTTC	CASSQDAGASGANVLTF
-	TRBV5-1	TRBJ2-7	once	TGCGCCAGCAGCAACACGCAGGGGCGCGAGCAGTACTTC	CASSNTQGREQYF
TRBD1	TRBV7-6	TRBJ2-6	many	TGTGCCAGCAGCAGAACAGGGGGCGCTGGGGCCAACGTCCTGACTTTC	CASSRTGGAGANVLTF
TRBD1	TRBV6-2/TRBV6-3	TRBJ2-5	-	TGTGCCAGCAGTTACACGGCCCGGGACAGCCAAGAGACCCAGTACTTC	CASSYTARDSQETQYF
-	TRBV5-4	TRBJ2-2	once	-	CASSAGLAGNTGELFFF
-	TRBV7-9	TRBJ2-1	many	TGTGCCAGCAGCTTAGCGGTCGAGCGTGGTGAGCAGTTCTTC	CASSLAVERGEQFF
TRBD1	TRBV27	TRBJ1-5	few	TGTGCCAGCAGTCGGACAGGGTCGGGTAATCAGCCCCAGCATTTT	CASSRTGSGNQPQHF
-	TRBV7-9	TRBJ1-3	many	TGTGCCAGCAGCAGGGAATCTGGAAACACCATATATTTT	CASSRESGNTIYF
-	TRBV11-3	TRBJ1-1	few	TGTGCCAGCAGCTTAGATGTGGCAACCGAAGCTTTCTTT	CASSLDVATEAFF
TRBD2	TRBV5-6	TRBJ2-5	many	TGTGCCAGCAGCTCCTGGGTTGCGGGGGGCCAAGAGACCCAGTACTTC	CASSSWVAGGQETQYF
-	TRBV7-8	TRBJ2-5	-	TGTGCCAGCAGCTTAGATGGATCGGGTGAGACCCAGTACTTC	CASSLDGSGETQYF
TRBD1	TRBV6-2/TRBV6-3	TRBJ1-4	many	TGTGCCAGCAGTCGCGGACAGGTGCCGGAAAAACTGTTTTTT	CASSRGQVPEKLFF
-	TRBV5-4	TRBJ1-4	many	TGTGCCAGCAGCTTTTCCCTCGGGGGGGAGGCTAATGAAAAACTGTTTTTT	CASSFSLGGEANEKLFF
-	TRBV12-3/TRBV12-4	TRBJ2-7	many	TGTGCCAGCAGCATGAACTACGAGCAGTACTTC	CASSMNYEQYF
TRBD1	TRBV20-1	TRBJ2-7	many	TGCAGTGCTCCCCGGACAGGTGGACTCTACGAGCAGTACTTC	CSAPRTGGLYEQYF
-	TRBV19	TRBJ1-4	many	TGTGCCAGTAGTATCCAGGCCGTGGGGGATGAAAAACTGTTTTTT	CASSIQAVGDEKLFF
TRBD1	TRBV7-2	TRBJ1-4	many	TGTGCCAGCAGCTTCACCGGGACAGGGTCGCCTAATGAAAAACTGTTTTTT	CASSFTGTGSPNEKLFF
-	TRBV11-3	TRBJ2-3	many	TGTGCCAGCAGCTTAGTGGGGGGCCCGGATACGCAGTATTTT	CASSLVGGPDTQYF
TRBD2	TRBV7-9	TRBJ2-2	many	TGTGCCAGCAGCTCGCTAGCGGGGGGGCCCCCCGGGGAGCTGTTTTTT	CASSSLAGGPPGELFF
TRBD2	TRBV11-2	TRBJ2-7	-	TGTGCCAGCAGCTTAGATCGGACTAGCTCCTACGAGCAGTACTTC	CASSLDRTSSYEQYF
TRBD1	TRBV18	TRBJ2-7	many	TGTGCCAGCTCACCAGGGGGGACAGGGAATTACTTGCAGTACTTC	CASSPGGTGNYLQYF